One sample yielded the 31 T cell receptor beta chains listed below, sequenced in a study of blood T cells in healthy people across ages. The authors ran a second PCR of roughly 6 to 12 cycles using a sample-barcoded 5' primer and a J-beta primer mix. TCRdb used MiXCR to reprocess the 5' RACE reads, holding one entry per CDR3 protein. The sample lists approximately 820,000 distinct CDR3 sequences; about 42% were seen once. The sequencing input was blood. The receptors shown here come from a man aged 60 to 75 in good health.

Only one count was recorded for this clonotype. The chain carries TRBV5-1 and TRBJ2-7, with unresolved D. Trimming pared 4 bases from V and 5 bases from J, leaving 13 bases between. The germline V gene encodes CDR1 SGHRS and CDR2 YFSETQ. The CDR3 runs 13 residues. The CDR3 sequence is CASSVVVNNEQYF. The CDR3 bases are TGCGCCAGCAGCGTGGTGGTCAACAACGAGCAGTACTTC.

The chain is built from TRBV6-6 and TRBJ2-5; D ambiguous. The CDR3 contains 14 residues. Deletions cut 2 bases from V and 2 bases from J, with 9 bases between. Per the germline V gene, CDR1 is MNHNY and CDR2 is SVGAGI (reference sequence). CDR3 coding DNA: TGTGCCAGCAGTTACGACCCCGCACAAGAGACCCAGTACTTC. As protein: CASSYDPAQETQYF.

The chain combines TRBV5-1 with TRBJ2-7; 9 positions match TRBD1. This CDR3 has 14 amino acids. V lost 7 bases to trimming and J lost 2 bases; unmatched junction nucleotides: 7. The germline V gene has CDR1 SGHRS and CDR2 YFSETQ. The CDR3 region is CASAGGQGTYEQYF. The CDR3 coding sequence is TGCGCCAGCGCTGGGGGACAGGGTACCTACGAGCAGTACTTC.

This clonotype was detected a few times. This chain links TRBV12-5 with TRBJ2-7; D ambiguous. In germline, CDR1 is LGHNT, CDR2 FRNRAP. The CDR3 is made up of 13 amino acids. Between the trimmed V and J ends, which lost 1 base and 2 bases, there was a span of 6 bases. CDR3 DNA: TGTGCTAGTGGTTTGGGGGGAACCTACGAGCAGTACTTC. Translation gives CASGLGGTYEQYF.

Worth noting for this clonotype: This may stem from a read error, because a much larger clone lies one nucleotide away. Here the CDR3 reads CAIGRTKTSGGAWEQFF. The CDR3 bases are TGTGCCATCGGTCGAACAAAGACTAGCGGGGGGGCATGGGAGCAGTTCTTC. The rearrangement uses TRBV10-3 and TRBJ2-1, with 14 bases matching TRBD2. CDR1 and CDR2 (germline): ENHRY, SYGVKD. Trimming at V came to 8 bases and at J to 10 bases, leaving 16 bases not matched to a gene. The CDR3 is 17 amino acids.

This clonotype was seen only a few times. The V gene is TRBV12-3 or TRBV12-4, the J gene TRBJ1-2; D is unresolved. The V and J ends lost 5 bases and 2 bases respectively, with 9 bases between them. CDR3 length equals 13 residues. In nucleotides, the CDR3 is TGTGCCAGCAGTAAAGGCAGGAACTATGGCTACACCTTC. It is translated as CASSKGRNYGYTF.

This clonotype was counted between two and nine times. CDR3 coding DNA: TGTGCCAGCAGTCCAATAGCGGGGGGGCTAGGGGAGCAGTACTTC. The encoded protein is CASSPIAGGLGEQYF. The J gene is TRBJ2-5, the V gene TRBV6-5; 11 bases are a match to TRBD2. The trim removed 5 bases at V and 11 bases at J, leaving 13 bases unmatched. The germline gives CDR1 MNHEY, CDR2 SVGAGI. The CDR3 contains 15 residues.

This chain uses TRBV20-1 with TRBJ2-3; possibly TRBD2 for D (6 bases). V was clipped by 0 bases and J by 1 base, with 17 bases between them. Germline V gene data show CDR1 as DFQATT and CDR2 as SNEGSKA (reference sequence). This CDR3 region has 17 residues. The CDR3 here is CSARDTGATHRTDTQYF. DNA for the CDR3: TGCAGTGCTAGAGATACGGGAGCGACCCATCGCACAGATACGCAGTATTTT.

The chain recombines TRBV5-1 with TRBJ1-5; D call uncertain. Between the trimmed V and J ends, which lost 1 base and 4 bases, there was a span of 6 bases. Germline assignment: CDR1 SGHRS and CDR2 YFSETQ. This CDR3 region has 13 residues. The DNA for the CDR3 is TGCGCCAGCAGCTTGACCGTAAATCAGCCCCAGCATTTT. Amino acids: CASSLTVNQPQHF. The full variable domain, in which reference TRBV5-1 and TRBJ1-5 provide the parts outside the CDR3, is KAGVTQTPRYLIKTRGQQVTLSCSPISGHRSVSWYQQTPGQGLQFLFEYFSETQRNKGNFPGRFSGRQFSNSRSEMNVSTLELGDSALYLCASSLTVNQPQHFGDGTRLSIL.

This clonotype was detected a few times. V and J are TRBV7-2 and TRBJ2-1; D is perhaps TRBD2 (6 bases). The germline V gene encodes CDR1 SGHTA and CDR2 FQGNSA. This CDR3 spans 13 amino acids. V was shortened by 6 bases and J by 2 bases, with 8 bases between the two germline ends. The CDR3 protein is CASRGGTYNEQFF. The CDR3 DNA reads as TGTGCCAGCAGAGGAGGGACCTACAATGAGCAGTTCTTC.

This chain links TRBV20-1 with TRBJ2-4; 7 bases match TRBD2. The last part of the DNA fits TRBJ2-7 better; the J call may be wrong. CDR1 is DFQATT and CDR2 is SNEGSKA in the germline V gene (reference sequence). This CDR3 region has 13 residues. The CDR3: CSAATGTTGEQYF. CDR3 nucleotides: TGCAGTGCTGCTACTGGGACTACTGGCGAGCAGTACTTC.

Points on this clonotype: The junction and the germline gene differ at one end; a read error may be behind it. The chain links TRBV6-5 to TRBJ2-5; D is possibly TRBD2 (5 bases). The length of the CDR3 is 11 residues. Germline assignment: CDR1 MNHEY and CDR2 SVGAGI. The CDR3 DNA reads as TGTACCAGCAGTTACTCGGGAATCCAGTACTTC. Amino acids: CTSSYSGIQYF.

This clonotype was observed a handful of times. V usage is TRBV4-3 and J usage is TRBJ2-7; 9 nucleotides match TRBD2. CDR1 is LGHNA, CDR2 YSLEER, per germline. Losses at the gene ends were 4 bases for V and 3 bases for J; bases not matched to a gene: 4. The CDR3 consists of 14 residues. CDR3 nucleotide sequence: TGCGCCAGCAGCCGTGGGACTAGCAACTACGAGCAGTACTTC. Protein product: CASSRGTSNYEQYF.

This chain links TRBV30 with TRBJ2-3; D may be TRBD1 (5 bases). The CDR3 contains 16 residues. Germline values: CDR1 GTSNPN, CDR2 SVGIG (reference sequence). V lost 0 bases to trimming and J lost 3 bases, with 16 bases between them. The CDR3: CAWSVFFGASTDTQYF. As DNA, the CDR3 is TGTGCCTGGAGTGTATTTTTTGGGGCCTCGACAGATACGCAGTATTTT.

Details on this clonotype: At one end the junction does not follow the germline gene, possibly because of a read error. V gene TRBV9 combines with J gene TRBJ1-1, with D perhaps TRBD1 (6 bases). Germline V CDR1 and CDR2: SGDLS, YYNGEE. The CDR3 loop spans 13 amino acids. The CDR3 sequence: CAGSVGLQGSAFF. CDR3 sequence (DNA): TGTGCCGGCAGCGTGGGACTACAGGGTTCAGCTTTCTTT.

Only a few counts were recorded for this clonotype. The chain uses TRBV29-1 and TRBJ2-1; TRBD2 might be the D (6 bases). The V gene's germline CDR1 is SQVTM and CDR2 ANQGSEA. The V and J ends lost 0 bases and 8 bases respectively, with 17 bases between them. The CDR3 covers 15 residues. The CDR3 DNA sequence: TGCAGCGTTGAAGATGCGGGGTGGGTGTCCTATGAGCAGTTCTTC. This encodes CSVEDAGWVSYEQFF.

This clonotype was recorded a few times. The genes are TRBV24-1 and TRBJ2-7, with D possibly being TRBD1 (6 bases). The germline V gene encodes CDR1 KGHDR and CDR2 SFDVKD. CDR3 length equals 12 residues. Trimming pared 12 bases from V and 3 bases from J, leaving 14 bases between. CDR3 in DNA: TGTGCCCCACATCAGGGGTGCTACGAGCAGTACTTC. It translates to CAPHQGCYEQYF.

This chain uses TRBV29-1 with TRBJ2-5, with D perhaps TRBD1 or TRBD2 (5 bases each). The germline CDR1 and CDR2 sequences are SQVTM and ANQGSEA. Trimming took 7 bases from V and 7 from J, leaving 16 bases between them. The CDR3 covers 12 residues. DNA of the CDR3: TGCAGCGGCTCCCAGGCTGGGGGGACCCAGTACTTC. Translated: CSGSQAGGTQYF.

The table lists this clonotype with a few counts. The chain recombines TRBV4-3 with TRBJ2-3, with 7 bases matching TRBD2. The germline gives CDR1 LGHNA, CDR2 YSLEER. V lost 0 bases to trimming and J lost 5 bases; unmatched junction nucleotides: 11. The CDR3 length is 17 residues. CDR3 protein: CASSQDLTSVTKDTQYF. The CDR3 nucleotides are TGCGCCAGCAGCCAAGACCTTACTAGCGTCACCAAAGATACGCAGTATTTT.

This chain connects TRBV3-1 to TRBJ2-5; D is unclear. Germline values: CDR1 LGHDT, CDR2 YNNKEL (reference sequence). Trimming removed 8 bases from V and 3 bases from J, with 16 bases in between. The CDR3 consists of 14 residues. In DNA form, the CDR3 reads TGTGCCAGCGGGTTGGCCCAGAGTGAAGAGACCCAGTACTTC. It specifies CASGLAQSEETQYF.

On this clonotype itself: Given a much more abundant clone one base away, this may be a read error. DNA of the CDR3: TGTGCCAGCAGTTTCTCCGGGACGGCGGACTATGGCTACACCTTC. It encodes CASSFSGTADYGYTF. The chain recombines TRBV12-3 or TRBV12-4 with TRBJ1-2; weak D call: TRBD1 (5 bases). The CDR3 spans 15 residues. The V and J ends lost 3 bases and 3 bases respectively, with 14 bases between them.

This clonotype showed up just a few times. The V and J genes are TRBV12-3 or TRBV12-4 and TRBJ1-2, with no clear D. The CDR3 has 12 residues. Trimming pared 5 bases from V and 5 bases from J, leaving 9 bases between. The CDR3 sequence is CASSGLSYGYTF. The CDR3 DNA reads as TGTGCCAGCAGTGGACTGTCGTATGGCTACACCTTC.

Only one count was recorded for this clonotype. This chain joins TRBV5-4 and TRBJ2-6, with D possibly TRBD1 on 5 matching bases. V gave up 1 base and J gave up 0 bases, with 14 bases separating them. Germline V gene lookup returns CDR1 SGHNT and CDR2 YYREEE (reference sequence). The CDR3 totals 18 residues. The CDR3 sequence is CASSLPPGITSGANVLTF. CDR3 DNA sequence: TGTGCCAGCAGCTTGCCTCCAGGGATAACCTCTGGGGCCAACGTCCTGACTTTC.

The gene calls are TRBV6-1 and TRBJ2-7; TRBD2 agrees at 7 bases. The ends lost 9 bases at V and 3 bases at J; junction bases unmatched: 17. This CDR3 contains 16 residues. Looked up from germline, CDR1 is MNHNS and CDR2 is SASEGT. This chain's CDR3 is CASSERLGLEGYEQYF. The DNA for the CDR3 is TGTGCCAGTAGCGAGCGCCTAGGACTAGAGGGCTACGAGCAGTACTTC.

The chain's CDR3 is CASSPGTSGGASNEQFF. The CDR3, as DNA: TGTGCCAGCAGTCCCGGGACTAGCGGGGGGGCTAGCAATGAGCAGTTCTTC. The rearrangement joins TRBV25-1 to TRBJ2-1, with 16 bases fitting TRBD2. CDR1 is MGHDK, CDR2 SYGVNS, per germline. CDR3 size: 17 residues. The ends lost 5 bases at V and 6 bases at J; junction bases unmatched: 7.

The chain recombines TRBV5-1 with TRBJ1-4; D possibly corresponds to TRBD1 (5 bases). V was shortened by 3 bases and J by 8 bases, with 23 bases between the two germline ends. The CDR3 consists of 17 residues. Germline CDR1 is SGHRS and CDR2 is YFSETQ. CDR3 sequence reads: CASSSEGRASSGEKLFF. In nucleotides, the CDR3 is TGCGCCAGCAGCTCGGAGGGCAGGGCGTCCTCGGGGGAAAAACTGTTTTTT.

V usage is TRBV5-5 and J usage is TRBJ1-1, with D perhaps matching TRBD1 (6 bases). The CDR3 has 15 amino acids. V lost 2 bases to trimming and J lost 2 bases, with 13 bases between them. Looked up from germline, CDR1 is SGHKS and CDR2 is YYEKEE (reference sequence). CDR3 nucleotides: TGTGCCAGCAGCTTTCGGGCAGGGGTCAACACTGAAGCTTTCTTT. It codes for CASSFRAGVNTEAFF.

The chain has TRBV20-1 and TRBJ2-7; 10 nucleotides line up with TRBD1. V lost 3 bases, J lost 1 base, and 9 bases stayed unmatched. Germline V gene data show CDR1 as DFQATT and CDR2 as SNEGSKA (reference sequence). CDR3 length: 16 amino acids. DNA for the CDR3: TGCAGTGCTAGTAGCTGGGGGACAGGGGCATCCTACGAGCAGTACTTC. Protein sequence: CSASSWGTGASYEQYF.

CDR3: CASGLGGALGEQFF. CDR3 DNA: TGTGCTAGTGGTTTGGGGGGAGCGCTAGGGGAGCAGTTCTTC. The rearrangement uses TRBV12-5 and TRBJ2-1, with D possibly TRBD2 on 5 matching bases. The germline V gene encodes CDR1 LGHNT and CDR2 FRNRAP. CDR3 length: 14 amino acids. V was trimmed by 1 base and J by 10 bases, leaving 14 bases between them.

This clonotype occurred a few times. The chain combines TRBV7-6 with TRBJ2-5; D call uncertain. The CDR3 consists of 13 residues. CDR1 is SGHVS and CDR2 is FNYEAQ in the germline V gene. Trimming shortened V by 5 bases and J by 7 bases, and 14 bases separated the two germline ends. The DNA of the CDR3 is TGTGCCAGCAGCAAAACCTCTGTAGGGACCCAGTACTTC. Amino acid sequence: CASSKTSVGTQYF.

This clonotype was recorded once. The rearrangement joins TRBV6-6 to TRBJ2-3, with TRBD1 as a possible D gene (6 bases). Trimming left V 8 bases short and J 5 bases short, with 17 bases between. Germline CDR1 is MNHNY and CDR2 is SVGAGI (reference sequence). The CDR3 extends over 14 amino acids. The CDR3 bases are TGTGCCAGCCGGGACAAACCCGACAGAGATACGCAGTATTTT. It encodes CASRDKPDRDTQYF.